The 13 T cell receptor beta chains given below trace back to one sample, sequenced in a study of spatial heterogeneity in lung cancer. General study points: Intratumoral expanded alpha and beta TCR counts were found to track tumor mutation counts.

TCRdb used MiXCR to reprocess the 5' RACE reads, holding one entry per CDR3 protein. The table includes about 14,000 distinct CDR3 sequences, approximately 4.5% detected once. Time point here: sample taken at primary tumor resection. What these receptors recognize is not known. Sequenced here: lung tumor tissue, sampled at surgery. The receptors were gathered from a female donor with early-stage non-small cell lung cancer.

This clonotype showed up many times. It is unclear where the CDR3 begins or ends on the DNA, so no DNA is shown, and the CDR3 is as TCRdb lists it. As an off-target read in a library built for alpha chains, this beta chain has a frequency of little significance. The chain is built from TRBV5-8 and TRBJ1-2; the DNA was not used to check the table's D call, TRBD1. The CDR3 adds up to 22 amino acids, both ends counted. Per the germline V gene, CDR1 is SGHTS and CDR2 is YDEGEE. The CDR3 spells CASSLVGYTFGSGTRLTVGYTF.

This clonotype was counted at least ten times. This beta chain is a stray sequence in a library constructed for alpha chains; its clone size is not meaningful. V and J are TRBV7-9 and TRBJ2-3; D is perhaps TRBD2 (6 bases). Trimming cost V 5 bases and J 1 base, with 10 bases left between them. The CDR3 has 14 residues. The V gene's germline CDR1 is SEHNR and CDR2 FQNEAQ (reference sequence). This chain's CDR3 is CASSPPGGTDTQYF. CDR3 in DNA: TGTGCCAGCAGCCCCCCGGGGGGCACAGATACGCAGTATTTT.

This clonotype was observed many times. This beta chain is an unintended read in a library built for alpha chains; its size means little. This chain connects TRBV6-5 to TRBJ1-6; 7 bases line up with TRBD1. Trimming at V came to 4 bases and at J to 5 bases, leaving 5 bases not matched to a gene. The CDR3 is made up of 15 amino acids. Per germline, CDR1 MNHEY and CDR2 SVGAGI. The CDR3 DNA is TGTGCCAGCAGTTTATCCGGACAGGATAATTCACCCCTCCACTTT. It specifies CASSLSGQDNSPLHF.

This clonotype was recorded at least ten times. Because the library targeted alpha chains, this beta chain is an off-target read whose size means little. The chain is built from TRBV6-5 and TRBJ1-3; D not resolved. Germline CDR1 reads MNHEY; CDR2 reads SVGAGI. Trimming left V 2 bases short and J 0 bases short, with 8 bases between. The CDR3 spans 15 residues. CDR3 sequence reads: CASSYSHLSGNTIYF. The CDR3, as DNA: TGTGCCAGCAGTTACAGCCACCTCTCTGGAAACACCATATATTTT.

Ten or more counts support this clonotype. As an off-target read in a library built for alpha chains, this beta chain has a frequency of little significance. This rearrangement joins TRBV7-6 to TRBJ2-2, with D perhaps being TRBD1 or TRBD2 (6 bases each). The CDR3 runs 14 residues. The germline V gene has CDR1 SGHVS and CDR2 FNYEAQ. V gave up 8 bases and J gave up 0 bases, with 10 bases separating them. The CDR3 sequence: CASGGPANTGELFF. The CDR3 region has the DNA TGTGCCAGCGGGGGGCCGGCGAACACCGGGGAGCTGTTTTTT.

In this sample, this clonotype turned up many times. Being off target in a library aimed at alpha chains, this beta chain has a size of little meaning. J is TRBJ2-7 and V is TRBV28; either TRBD1 or TRBD2 may fit D (5 bases each). CDR1 and CDR2 from the germline V gene are MDHEN and SYDVKM. V was cut by 6 bases and J by 3 bases, with 12 bases left in between. The CDR3 has 13 amino acids. CDR3 region: CASSRDPRYEQYF. In DNA form, the CDR3 reads TGTGCCAGCAGCAGGGACCCCCGCTACGAGCAGTACTTC. The whole variable domain, remainder taken from reference TRBV28 and TRBJ2-7, is DVKVTQSSRYLVKRTGEKVFLECVQDMDHENMFWYRQDPGLGLRLIYFSYDVKMKEKGDIPEGYSVSREKKERFSLILESASTNQTSMYLCASSRDPRYEQYFGPGTRLTVT.

This clonotype occurred many times. Because the library targeted alpha chains, this beta chain is an off-target read whose size means little. Written as DNA, the CDR3 is TGCGCCAGCAGCTTGGGGCTAGCGGGGGTTAATGAGCAGTTCTTC. Encoded protein: CASSLGLAGVNEQFF. The rearrangement uses TRBV5-1 and TRBJ2-1; 10 bases map to TRBD2. This CDR3 is 15 amino acids long. After removal of 0 bases from V and 7 bases from J, the junction contained 4 bases not matched to a gene. Looked up from germline, CDR1 is SGHRS and CDR2 is YFSETQ.

In this sample, this clonotype turned up many times. A read error may account for a junction end that differs from germline. This beta chain represents an off-target read in a library built for alpha chains; its size is of limited meaning. The V call is TRBV7-9, the J call TRBJ1-5, with D maybe TRBD1 (5 bases). CDR1 and CDR2 (germline): SEHNR, FQNEAQ (reference sequence). This CDR3 contains 14 residues. CDR3 sequence reads: CASSIAGGGQPQHF. CDR3 bases: TGTGCCAGCAGCATAGCTGGGGGGGGACAGCCCCAGCATTTT.

This clonotype was recorded at least ten times. A library made for alpha chains picked up this beta chain off target, so its size means little. The chain uses TRBV4-3 and TRBJ1-1, with D unclear. V shed 2 bases and J shed 3 bases, with 10 bases lying between them. CDR3 length: 14 residues. The germline V gene encodes CDR1 LGHNA and CDR2 YSLEER. The CDR3 here is CASSQFPADTEAFF. CDR3 coding DNA: TGCGCCAGCAGCCAATTCCCGGCGGACACTGAAGCTTTCTTT.

This clonotype appeared many times. Since it is a stray read in a library aimed at alpha chains, this beta chain has a size that is not meaningful. This sequence joins TRBV6-1 and TRBJ2-3, with 7 bases matching TRBD2. The CDR3 extends over 17 amino acids. The junction had 10 bases not matched to a gene; V was cut back by 0 bases and J by 4 bases. CDR1 is MNHNS and CDR2 is SASEGT in the germline V gene. DNA for the CDR3: TGTGCCAGCAGTGAAGCTCCCACTTCGGGGGGAGCAGATACGCAGTATTTT. Translated: CASSEAPTSGGADTQYF.

Ten or more counts support this clonotype. This beta chain is an off-target read within a library intended for alpha chains, so its frequency means little. V gene TRBV5-1 combines with J gene TRBJ1-1; TRBD1 matches at 7 bases. The CDR3 extends over 11 amino acids. Germline CDR1 is SGHRS and CDR2 is YFSETQ. Unmatched junction bases numbered 2, after V lost 5 bases and J lost 7 bases. As DNA, the CDR3 is TGCGCCAGCAGTCAGGGGGGTGAAGCTTTCTTT. Protein sequence: CASSQGGEAFF.

This clonotype was picked up many times. Being off target in a library aimed at alpha chains, this beta chain has a size of little meaning. The chain combines TRBV2 with TRBJ2-1, with 7 bases matching TRBD2. CDR1 and CDR2 (germline): SNHLY, FYNNEI. The CDR3 sequence is 13 residues long. Trimming removed 5 bases from V and 3 bases from J; junction bases left unmatched: 1. The chain's CDR3 is CASSRTSYNEQFF. As DNA, the CDR3 is TGTGCCAGCAGTCGGACTAGCTACAATGAGCAGTTCTTC.

This clonotype was counted at least ten times. This beta chain is an off-target read within a library intended for alpha chains, so its frequency means little. The chain combines TRBV18 with TRBJ1-2, with TRBD1 matching 7 bases. Germline V gene data show CDR1 as KGHSH and CDR2 as LQKENI. J was trimmed by 4 bases and V by 3 bases; bases with no gene match: 17. CDR3 length: 18 residues. CDR3 DNA: TGTGCCAGCTCACCTATCGACTTACAGGGGAGGTTGAGCTATGGCTACACCTTC. Its translation: CASSPIDLQGRLSYGYTF.